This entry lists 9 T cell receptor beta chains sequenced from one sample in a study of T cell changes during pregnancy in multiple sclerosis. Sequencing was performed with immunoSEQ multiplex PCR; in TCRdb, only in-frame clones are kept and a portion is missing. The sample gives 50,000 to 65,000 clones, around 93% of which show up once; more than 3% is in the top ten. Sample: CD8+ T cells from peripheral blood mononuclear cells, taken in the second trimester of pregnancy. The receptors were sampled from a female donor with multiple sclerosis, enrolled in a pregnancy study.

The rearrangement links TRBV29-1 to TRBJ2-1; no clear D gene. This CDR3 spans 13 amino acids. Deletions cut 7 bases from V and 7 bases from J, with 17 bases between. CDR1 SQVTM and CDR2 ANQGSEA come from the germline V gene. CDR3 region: CSAGRSSGNEQFF. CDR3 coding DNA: TGCAGCGCGGGTCGCTCTTCCGGGAATGAGCAGTTCTTC.

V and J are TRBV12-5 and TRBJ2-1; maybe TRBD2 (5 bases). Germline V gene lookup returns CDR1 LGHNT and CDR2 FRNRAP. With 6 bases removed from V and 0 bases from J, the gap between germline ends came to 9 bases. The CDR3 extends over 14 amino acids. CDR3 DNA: TGTGCTAGTGGACTTGGGAGCTCCTACAATGAGCAGTTCTTC. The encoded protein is CASGLGSSYNEQFF.

CDR3 in amino acids: CASSQEPGVLMNTEAFF. The CDR3 nucleotides are TGTGCCAGCAGCCAAGAACCCGGGGTCCTCATGAACACTGAAGCTTTCTTT. The chain recombines TRBV4-2 with TRBJ1-1, with D unclear. The V end lost 0 bases, the J end lost 0 bases, and 14 bases lay between the germline ends. Germline-derived CDR1 and CDR2 are LGHNA and YNFKEQ. This CDR3 contains 17 residues.

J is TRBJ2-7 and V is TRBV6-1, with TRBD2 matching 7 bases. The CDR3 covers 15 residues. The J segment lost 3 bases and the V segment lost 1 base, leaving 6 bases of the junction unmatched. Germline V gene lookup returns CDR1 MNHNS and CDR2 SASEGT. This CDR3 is CASSEDWGGGYEQYF. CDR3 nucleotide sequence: TGTGCCAGCAGTGAAGACTGGGGGGGAGGCTACGAGCAGTACTTC.

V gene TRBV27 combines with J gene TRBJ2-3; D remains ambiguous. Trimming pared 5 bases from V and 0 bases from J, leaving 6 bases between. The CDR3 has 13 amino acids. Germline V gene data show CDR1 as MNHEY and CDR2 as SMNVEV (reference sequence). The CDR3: CASSPTSTDTQYF. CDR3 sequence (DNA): TGTGCCAGCAGTCCCACTAGCACAGATACGCAGTATTTT.

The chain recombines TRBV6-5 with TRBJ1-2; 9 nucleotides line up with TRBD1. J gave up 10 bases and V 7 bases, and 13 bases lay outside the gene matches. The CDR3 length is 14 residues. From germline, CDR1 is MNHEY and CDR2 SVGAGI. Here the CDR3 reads CASNNGGTGSDYTF. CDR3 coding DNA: TGTGCCAGCAATAATGGGGGGACAGGGAGCGACTACACCTTC.

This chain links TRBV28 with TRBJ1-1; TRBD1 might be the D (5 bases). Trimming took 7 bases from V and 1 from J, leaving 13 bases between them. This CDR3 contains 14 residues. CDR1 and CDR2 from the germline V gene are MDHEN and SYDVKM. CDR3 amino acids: CASKEGSENTEAFF. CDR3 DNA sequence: TGTGCCAGCAAGGAGGGGTCGGAGAACACTGAAGCTTTCTTT.

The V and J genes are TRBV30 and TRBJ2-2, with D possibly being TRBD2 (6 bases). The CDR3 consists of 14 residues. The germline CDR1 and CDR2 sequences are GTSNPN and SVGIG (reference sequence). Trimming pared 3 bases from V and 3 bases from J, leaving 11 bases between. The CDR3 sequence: CAWRAGTDTGELFF. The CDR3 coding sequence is TGTGCCTGGAGGGCGGGGACTGACACCGGGGAGCTGTTTTTT.

CDR3 amino acids: CASSFSGKGQFF. CDR3 DNA: TGTGCCAGCAGCTTTTCCGGGAAAGGACAGTTCTTC. The V gene is TRBV13, the J gene TRBJ2-1; D is perhaps TRBD2 (5 bases). Trimming cost V 3 bases and J 13 bases, with 13 bases left between them. The CDR3 is 12 residues long. Germline V gene sequence: CDR1 PRHDT, CDR2 FYEKMQ (reference sequence).